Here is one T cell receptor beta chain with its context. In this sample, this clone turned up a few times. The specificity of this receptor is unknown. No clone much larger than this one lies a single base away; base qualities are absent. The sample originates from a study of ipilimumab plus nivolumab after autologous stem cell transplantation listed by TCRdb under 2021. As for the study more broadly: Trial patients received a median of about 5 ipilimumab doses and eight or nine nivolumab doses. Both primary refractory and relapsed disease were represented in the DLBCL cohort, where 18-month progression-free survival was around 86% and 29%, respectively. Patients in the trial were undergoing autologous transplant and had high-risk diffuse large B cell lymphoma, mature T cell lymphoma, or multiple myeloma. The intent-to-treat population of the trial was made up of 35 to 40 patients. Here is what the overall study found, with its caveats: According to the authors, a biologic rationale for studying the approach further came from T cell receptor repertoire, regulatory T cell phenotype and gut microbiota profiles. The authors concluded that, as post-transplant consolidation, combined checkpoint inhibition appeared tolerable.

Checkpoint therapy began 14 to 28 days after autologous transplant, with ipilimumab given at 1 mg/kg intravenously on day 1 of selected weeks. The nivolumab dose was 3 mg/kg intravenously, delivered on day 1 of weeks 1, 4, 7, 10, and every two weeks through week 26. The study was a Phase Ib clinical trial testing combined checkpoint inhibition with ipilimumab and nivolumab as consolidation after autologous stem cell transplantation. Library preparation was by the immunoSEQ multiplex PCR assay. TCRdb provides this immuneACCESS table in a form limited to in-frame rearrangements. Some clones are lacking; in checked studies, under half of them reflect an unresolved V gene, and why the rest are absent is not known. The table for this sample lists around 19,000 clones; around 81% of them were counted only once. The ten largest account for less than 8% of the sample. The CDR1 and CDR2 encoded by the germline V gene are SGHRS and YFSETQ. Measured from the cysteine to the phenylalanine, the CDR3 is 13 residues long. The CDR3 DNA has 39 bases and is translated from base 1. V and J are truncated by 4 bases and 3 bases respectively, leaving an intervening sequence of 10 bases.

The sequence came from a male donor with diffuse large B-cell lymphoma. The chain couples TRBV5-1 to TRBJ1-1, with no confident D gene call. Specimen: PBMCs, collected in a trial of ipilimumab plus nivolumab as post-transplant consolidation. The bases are TGCGCCAGCAGCCTGCTGGGGTACACTGAAGCTTTCTTT. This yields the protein CASSLLGYTEAFF.